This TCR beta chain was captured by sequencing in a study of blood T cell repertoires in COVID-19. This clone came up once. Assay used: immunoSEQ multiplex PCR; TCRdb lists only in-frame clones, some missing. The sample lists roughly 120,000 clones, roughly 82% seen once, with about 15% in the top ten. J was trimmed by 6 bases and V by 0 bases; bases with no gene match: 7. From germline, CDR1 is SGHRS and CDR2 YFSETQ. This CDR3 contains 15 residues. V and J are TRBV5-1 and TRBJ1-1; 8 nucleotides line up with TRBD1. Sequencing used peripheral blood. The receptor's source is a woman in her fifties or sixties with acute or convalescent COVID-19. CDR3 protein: CASSLASDRGSEAFF. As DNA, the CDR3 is TGCGCCAGCAGCTTGGCCAGCGACAGGGGCTCTGAAGCTTTCTTT. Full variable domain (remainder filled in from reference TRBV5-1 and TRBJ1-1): KAGVTQTPRYLIKTRGQQVTLSCSPISGHRSVSWYQQTPGQGLQFLFEYFSETQRNKGNFPGRFSGRQFSNSRSEMNVSTLELGDSALYLCASSLASDRGSEAFFGQGTRLTVV.